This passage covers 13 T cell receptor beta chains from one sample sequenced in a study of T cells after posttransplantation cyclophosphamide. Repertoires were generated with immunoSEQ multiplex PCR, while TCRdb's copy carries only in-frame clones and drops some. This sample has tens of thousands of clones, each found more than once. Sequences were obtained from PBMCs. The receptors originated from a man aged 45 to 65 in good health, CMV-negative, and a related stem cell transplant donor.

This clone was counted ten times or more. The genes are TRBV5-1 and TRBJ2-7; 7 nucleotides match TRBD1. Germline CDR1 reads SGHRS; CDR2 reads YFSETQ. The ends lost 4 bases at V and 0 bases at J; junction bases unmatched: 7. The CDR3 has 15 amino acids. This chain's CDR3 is CASSPRWDSSYEQYF. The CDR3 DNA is TGCGCCAGCAGCCCCCGGTGGGACAGCTCCTACGAGCAGTACTTC.

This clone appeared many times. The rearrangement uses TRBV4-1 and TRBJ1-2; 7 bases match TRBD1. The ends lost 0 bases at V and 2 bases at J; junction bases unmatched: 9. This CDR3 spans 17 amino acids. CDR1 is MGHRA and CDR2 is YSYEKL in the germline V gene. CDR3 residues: CASSQDTRQGGNYGYTF. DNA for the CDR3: TGCGCCAGCAGCCAAGACACGCGGCAGGGGGGCAACTATGGCTACACCTTC.

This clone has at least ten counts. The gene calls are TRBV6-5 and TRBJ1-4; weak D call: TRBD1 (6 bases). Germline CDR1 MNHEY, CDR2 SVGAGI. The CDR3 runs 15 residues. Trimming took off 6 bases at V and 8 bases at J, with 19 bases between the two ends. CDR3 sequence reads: CASRSGAEGEEKLFF. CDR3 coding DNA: TGTGCCAGCAGATCAGGGGCTGAGGGGGAGGAAAAACTGTTTTTT.

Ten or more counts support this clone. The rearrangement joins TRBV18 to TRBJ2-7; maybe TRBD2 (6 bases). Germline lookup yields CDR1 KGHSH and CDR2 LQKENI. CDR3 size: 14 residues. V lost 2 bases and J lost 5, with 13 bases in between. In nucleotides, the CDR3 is TGTGCCAGCTCACCAAAGGACGGCGGGGACGAGCAGTACTTC. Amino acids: CASSPKDGGDEQYF. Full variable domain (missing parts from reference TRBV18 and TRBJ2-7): NAGVMQNPRHLVRRRGQEARLRCSPMKGHSHVYWYRQLPEEGLKFMVYLQKENIIDESGMPKERFSAEFPKEGPSILRIQQVVRGDSAAYFCASSPKDGGDEQYFGPGTRLTVT.

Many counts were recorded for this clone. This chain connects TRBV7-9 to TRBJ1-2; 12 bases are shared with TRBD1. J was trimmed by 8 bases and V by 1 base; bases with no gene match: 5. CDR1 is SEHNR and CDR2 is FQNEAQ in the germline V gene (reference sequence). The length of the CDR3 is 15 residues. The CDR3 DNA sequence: TGTGCCAGCAGCTTAGAAGGGACAGGGGGCGCGGGCTACACCTTC. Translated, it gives CASSLEGTGGAGYTF.

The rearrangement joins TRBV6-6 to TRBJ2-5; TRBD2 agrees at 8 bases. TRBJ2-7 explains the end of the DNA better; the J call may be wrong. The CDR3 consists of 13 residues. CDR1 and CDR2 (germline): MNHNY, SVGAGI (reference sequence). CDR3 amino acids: CASGGGLSYEQYF. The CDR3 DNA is TGTGCCTCCGGGGGGGGGCTCTCCTACGAGCAGTACTTC.

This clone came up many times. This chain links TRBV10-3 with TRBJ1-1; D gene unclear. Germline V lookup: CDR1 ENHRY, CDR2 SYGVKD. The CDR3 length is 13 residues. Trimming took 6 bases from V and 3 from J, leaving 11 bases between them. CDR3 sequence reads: CAIRRVRDTEAFF. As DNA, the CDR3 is TGTGCCATCAGGAGGGTAAGGGACACTGAAGCTTTCTTT.

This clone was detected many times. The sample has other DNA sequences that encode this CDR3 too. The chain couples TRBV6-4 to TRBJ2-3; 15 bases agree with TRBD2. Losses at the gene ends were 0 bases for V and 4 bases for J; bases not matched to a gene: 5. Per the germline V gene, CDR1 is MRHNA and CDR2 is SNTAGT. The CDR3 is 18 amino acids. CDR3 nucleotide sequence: TGTGCCAGCAGTGACTCGAAGGGGACTAGCGGGGGGTCAGATACGCAGTATTTT. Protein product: CASSDSKGTSGGSDTQYF.

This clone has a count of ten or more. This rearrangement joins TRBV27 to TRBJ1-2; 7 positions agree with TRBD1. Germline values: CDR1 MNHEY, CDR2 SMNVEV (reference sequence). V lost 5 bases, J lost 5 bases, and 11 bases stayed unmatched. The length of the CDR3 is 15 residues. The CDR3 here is CASSPRTGLLYGYTF. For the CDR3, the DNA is TGTGCCAGCAGTCCCCGGACAGGACTCCTGTATGGCTACACCTTC.

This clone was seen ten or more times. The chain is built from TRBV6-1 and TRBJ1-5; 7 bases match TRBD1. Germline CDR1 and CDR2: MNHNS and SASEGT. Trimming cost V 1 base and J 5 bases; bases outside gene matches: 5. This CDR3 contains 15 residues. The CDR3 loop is CASSEVRQGYQPQHF. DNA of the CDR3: TGTGCCAGCAGTGAAGTAAGACAGGGATATCAGCCCCAGCATTTT.

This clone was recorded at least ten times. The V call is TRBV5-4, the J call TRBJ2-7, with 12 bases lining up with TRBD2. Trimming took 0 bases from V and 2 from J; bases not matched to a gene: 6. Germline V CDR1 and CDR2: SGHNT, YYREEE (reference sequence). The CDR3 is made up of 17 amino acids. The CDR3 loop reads CASSLDGLAGTPYEQYF. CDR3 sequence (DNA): TGTGCCAGCAGCTTGGACGGACTAGCGGGGACCCCCTACGAGCAGTACTTC.

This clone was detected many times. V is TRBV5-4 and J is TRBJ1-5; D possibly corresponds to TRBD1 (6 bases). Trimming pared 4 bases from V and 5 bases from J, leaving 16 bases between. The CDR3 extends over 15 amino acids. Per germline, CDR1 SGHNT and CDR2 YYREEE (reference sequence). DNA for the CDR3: TGTGCCAGCAGCCCCGGGGTGGGGGCGGATCAGCCCCAGCATTTT. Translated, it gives CASSPGVGADQPQHF.

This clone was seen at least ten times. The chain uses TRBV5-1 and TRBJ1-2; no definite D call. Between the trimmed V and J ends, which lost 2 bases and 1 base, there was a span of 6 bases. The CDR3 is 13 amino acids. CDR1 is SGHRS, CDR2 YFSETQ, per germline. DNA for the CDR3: TGCGCCAGCAGCTTAAACATTAACTATGGCTACACCTTC. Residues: CASSLNINYGYTF.